This T cell receptor (beta chain) was found in a study of early T cells in non-severe SARS-CoV-2 infection. The table lists this clonotype with a few counts. One entry per CDR3 protein results from TCRdb running MiXCR on the 5' RACE reads. The table shows about 70,000 distinct CDR3 sequences, with roughly 12% occurring only once. CDR1 and CDR2 (germline): SGDLS, YYNGEE. V lost 2 bases and J lost 3; bases outside the gene matches: 8. The CDR3 length is 15 residues. The source is an adult who was a healthcare worker with PCR-confirmed SARS-CoV-2 infection or an uninfected control (not recorded which). The donor label of this sample is uncertain. This material consisted of whole blood, taken at baseline. The V call is TRBV9, the J call TRBJ2-7, with 7 positions matching TRBD2. DNA for the CDR3: TGTGCCAGCAGCGTCCGCCCGGGGGGAGGCTACGAGCAGTACTTC. Amino acids: CASSVRPGGGYEQYF. Looking up the rest from reference TRBV9 and TRBJ2-7 gives the full variable domain: DSGVTQTPKHLITATGQRVTLRCSPRSGDLSVYWYQQSLDQGLQFLIQYYNGEERAKGNILERFSAQQFPDLHSELNLSSLELGDSALYFCASSVRPGGGYEQYFGPGTRLTVT.